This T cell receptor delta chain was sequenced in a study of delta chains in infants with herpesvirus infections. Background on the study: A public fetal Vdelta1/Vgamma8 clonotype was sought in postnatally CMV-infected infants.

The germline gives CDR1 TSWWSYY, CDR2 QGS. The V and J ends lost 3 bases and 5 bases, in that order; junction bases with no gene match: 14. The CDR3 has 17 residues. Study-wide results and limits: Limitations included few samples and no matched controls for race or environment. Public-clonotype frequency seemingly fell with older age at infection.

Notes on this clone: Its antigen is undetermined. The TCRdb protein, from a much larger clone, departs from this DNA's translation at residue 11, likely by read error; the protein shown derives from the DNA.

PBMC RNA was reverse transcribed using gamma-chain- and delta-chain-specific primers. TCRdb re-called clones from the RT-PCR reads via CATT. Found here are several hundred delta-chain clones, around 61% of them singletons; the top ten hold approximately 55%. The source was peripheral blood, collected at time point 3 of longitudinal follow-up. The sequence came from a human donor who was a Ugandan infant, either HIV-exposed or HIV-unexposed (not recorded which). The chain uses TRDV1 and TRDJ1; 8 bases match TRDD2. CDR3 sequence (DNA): TGTGCTCTTGGGGACACTTCCTACGGGTCGGCGGAAGATAAACTCATCTTT. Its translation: CALGDTSYGSAEDKLIF.